The T cell receptor beta chain described here comes from a study of CD8+ T cells in alopecia areata (dated by TCRdb to 2016 to 2019). As for the study more broadly: The treated patients, all with moderate-to-severe alopecia areata, were enrolled in an open-label pilot trial of oral tofacitinib given at 5 to 10 mg twice daily. Tofacitinib was administered for 6 to 18 months, and 6 months of follow-up off drug were then conducted to assess delayed response and recurrence. Disease severity in treated patients was measured with the SALT score, which quantifies the percentage of affected scalp surface area. High-throughput TCRbeta sequencing was used to examine T cell clonal expansion in alopecia areata in both the C3H/HeJ mouse model and human patients. Human TCRbeta sequencing covered scalp tissue and sorted CD4+ and CD8+ peripheral blood T cells from patchy and totalis/universalis alopecia areata patients and healthy controls. Patients on tofacitinib were biopsied at baseline and after 4 and 24 weeks of treatment, and several of the patients also had a later scalp biopsy. Scalp clonality was compared across normal scalp (n=4), patchy alopecia areata scalp (n=8), and alopecia totalis/universalis scalp (n=8). The RNA source kit depended on sample type: the PAXgene miRNA kit for fixed scalp, the miRNeasy kit for PBMCs, and the RNeasy kit for mouse skin. Amplification of TCRbeta CDR3 regions was done by immunoSEQ multiplex PCR using 35 Vbeta forward primers and 13 Jbeta reverse primers.

The CDR3 spans 16 residues, from the cysteine through the phenylalanine. Here the CDR3 DNA is all that survives: 48 bases in frame from base 1. The junction carries 12 bases between V and J, which are trimmed by 0 bases and 2 bases respectively. Per the germline V gene, MNHEY is the CDR1 and SVGAGI is the CDR2. In its sample, this clone was seen a few times. No antigen is known for it. No base quality information exists; no much larger clone differs at one position. The paper's findings and limits, for the study overall: Higher clonality and more expanded CD8+ clones were observed in lesional scalp than in normal scalp, particularly in alopecia totalis/universalis, a finding suggestive of antigenic drive. TCR sequences shared between patients were less clear than in mice, possibly partly because of HLA diversity in the patient population. Tofacitinib significantly decreased scalp clonality and the number of expanded CD8+ clones among the top 100 scalp clones. Resident alphabeta T cells in normal human skin are also sequenced, complicating scalp TCR repertoire analysis, unlike mouse skin dominated by gammadelta T cells. Many expanded lesional clones persisted in scalp and blood during tofacitinib treatment, which may partly explain relapse after stopping treatment. Because the treated cohort was small and had just a single nonresponder, larger studies are needed to establish links between baseline CD8+ expansion and response.

The library came from the immunoSEQ multiplex PCR assay. To provide template for TCR sequencing, every sample had RNA extracted and reverse transcribed into cDNA. SuperScript III was used to make first-strand cDNA, primed with a 2:1 mix of oligo-dT and random hexamers. A synthetic immune receptor repertoire was used to measure amplification bias, and any remaining bias was corrected computationally. As for the authors' bioinformatics: Raw reads were preprocessed for error removal, and CDR3 was defined according to IMGT conventions as running from the conserved cysteine to phenylalanine. To get clonality, Shannon entropy was normalized by log2 of the number of productive unique TCRs and the result was subtracted from 1. Whether scalp clones were CD4 or CD8 was inferred by matching scalp TCRbeta sequences against CD4 and CD8 repertoires sorted from blood. TCRdb limited this immuneACCESS table to in-frame rearrangements with V and J called. A share of clones is missing; checked studies link under half to unresolved V genes, and the rest is unexplained. Clonal size and the V and J genes are those of that table, whereas D and trimming came from the DNA. This sample gives roughly 230,000 clones in total; around 43% of them show up just once. Roughly 2.8% of the sample goes to the ten largest clones.

The treatment or condition tag for this specimen amounts to: oral pan-JAK inhibitor, 5-10 mg twice daily. Lesional scalp punch biopsies and peripheral blood were collected from alopecia areata patients. PBMCs were isolated by density centrifugation and stained for CD3, CD4 and CD8, after which CD4+ and CD8+ T cells were sorted on a FACSAria. This clonotype originated in a human donor with alopecia areata. Sequences were derived from CD4+ T cells sorted from blood, sampled around week 37, from a patient treated with tofacitinib. The chain is encoded by TRBV6-5 joined to TRBJ2-3; no D gene can be assigned with confidence. The encoded CDR3 is CASSYSGWGNTDTQYF. The DNA sequence follows: TGTGCCAGCAGTTACTCAGGGTGGGGAAACACAGATACGCAGTATTTT.